These 32 T cell receptor beta chains share one sample of origin, sequenced in a study of T cell responses to AZD1222 COVID-19 vaccine. Profiled with immunoSEQ multiplex PCR; TCRdb holds only in-frame clones, not every one. The sample lists more than 150,000 clones, 85% to 95% seen once, with around 9.3% in the top ten. The sequencing used peripheral blood, collected on day 0 of AZD1222 vaccination. These receptors all come from an adult in good health.

V and J are TRBV19 and TRBJ1-1; 11 bases match TRBD1. Germline V gene lookup returns CDR1 LNHDA and CDR2 SQIVND (reference sequence). This CDR3 contains 17 residues. J was trimmed by 4 bases and V by 4 bases; bases with no gene match: 11. CDR3 residues: CASSTTRTGGGSTEAFF. The DNA of the CDR3 is TGTGCCAGTAGTACAACCCGGACAGGGGGCGGGAGCACTGAAGCTTTCTTT.

This clone was seen only once. The rearrangement joins TRBV7-6 to TRBJ2-5, with TRBD1 matching over 10 bases. This CDR3 has 18 amino acids. Germline-derived CDR1 and CDR2 are SGHVS and FNYEAQ. Losses at the gene ends were 7 bases for V and 2 bases for J; bases not matched to a gene: 16. The CDR3 nucleotides are TGTGCCAGCACTCAGTTACTGGGACAGGGGCCAGGACAAGAGACCCAGTACTTC. Protein: CASTQLLGQGPGQETQYF.

The chain couples TRBV5-1 to TRBJ1-5; TRBD1 is a possible D gene (5 bases). The CDR3 is 15 residues long. Germline CDR1 reads SGHRS; CDR2 reads YFSETQ. Trimming shortened V by 0 bases and J by 0 bases, and 7 bases separated the two germline ends. CDR3 nucleotide sequence: TGCGCCAGCAGCTTGGTAGGGGATAGCAATCAGCCCCAGCATTTT. Protein sequence: CASSLVGDSNQPQHF.

The gene calls are TRBV2 and TRBJ1-5; tentative D call: TRBD1 (5 bases). The CDR3 contains 13 residues. The germline CDR1 and CDR2 sequences are SNHLY and FYNNEI. V lost 1 base to trimming and J lost 4 bases, with 5 bases between them. CDR3 amino acids: CASSEGGNQPQHF. As DNA, the CDR3 is TGTGCCAGCAGTGAAGGGGGGAATCAGCCCCAGCATTTT.

This rearrangement joins TRBV30 to TRBJ1-1; possibly TRBD1 for D (6 bases). The germline gives CDR1 GTSNPN, CDR2 SVGIG (reference sequence). V lost 3 bases, J lost 5 bases, and 10 bases lay in between. The CDR3 spans 12 residues. CDR3 region: CAWSRGPTEAFF. In nucleotides, the CDR3 is TGTGCCTGGAGCAGGGGACCGACTGAAGCTTTCTTT.

This chain connects TRBV7-9 to TRBJ2-6, with D possibly matching TRBD1 (7 bases). Trimming removed 4 bases at V and 0 bases at J, with 16 bases between. Germline assignment: CDR1 SEHNR and CDR2 FQNEAQ (reference sequence). This CDR3 is built from 18 residues. The CDR3 sequence: CASSYSGGTFSGANVLTF. CDR3 coding DNA: TGTGCCAGCAGCTACTCAGGGGGGACATTCTCTGGGGCCAACGTCCTGACTTTC.

The J gene is TRBJ2-3, the V gene TRBV19; D remains unclear. The germline CDR1 and CDR2 sequences are LNHDA and SQIVND (reference sequence). This CDR3 comprises 13 residues. Trimming removed 1 base at V and 11 bases at J, with 13 bases between. For the CDR3, the DNA is TGTGCCAGTAGTATAGCCAGGCCAGCCAAGCAGTATTTT. As protein: CASSIARPAKQYF. The entire variable domain, with the rest obtained from reference TRBV19 and TRBJ2-3, is as follows: DGGITQSPKYLFRKEGQNVTLSCEQNLNHDAMYWYRQDPGQGLRLIYYSQIVNDFQKGDIAEGYSVSREKKESFPLTVTSAQKNPTAFYLCASSIARPAKQYFGPGTRLTVL.

The V call is TRBV19, the J call TRBJ2-7, with 8 bases fitting TRBD1. Germline-derived CDR1 and CDR2 are LNHDA and SQIVND (reference sequence). The CDR3 length is 13 residues. With V trimmed by 4 bases and J by 3 bases, 2 bases remained unmatched. In DNA, the CDR3 is TGTGCCAGTAGTACACAGGGGGTCTACGAGCAGTACTTC. Amino acid sequence: CASSTQGVYEQYF.

The chain links TRBV5-6 to TRBJ1-5; TRBD1 might be the D (5 bases). V was trimmed by 4 bases and J by 7 bases, leaving 18 bases between them. In germline, CDR1 is SGHDT, CDR2 YYEEEE. The CDR3 contains 15 residues. CDR3: CASSPGAGEGQPQHF. CDR3 coding DNA: TGTGCCAGCAGCCCGGGCGCGGGGGAGGGGCAGCCCCAGCATTTT.

A few counts support this clone. The rearrangement joins TRBV2 to TRBJ1-5; no definite D call. This CDR3 comprises 14 residues. Germline V gene lookup returns CDR1 SNHLY and CDR2 FYNNEI. V was shortened by 4 bases and J by 2 bases, with 9 bases between the two germline ends. The CDR3 nucleotides read TGTGCCAGCAGTGGAGGGAGGGGCAATCAGCCCCAGCATTTT. Its protein is CASSGGRGNQPQHF.

This rearrangement joins TRBV7-9 to TRBJ1-1; 8 bases are a match to TRBD1. J gave up 2 bases and V 5 bases, and 7 bases lay outside the gene matches. Germline values: CDR1 SEHNR, CDR2 FQNEAQ (reference sequence). The CDR3 consists of 15 residues. This chain's CDR3 is CASSSRRGHNTEAFF. The CDR3 nucleotides are TGTGCCAGCAGCAGTCGCAGGGGGCACAACACTGAAGCTTTCTTT. Supplemented by reference TRBV7-9 and TRBJ1-1, the full variable domain reads DTGVSQNPRHKITKRGQNVTFRCDPISEHNRLYWYRQTLGQGPEFLTYFQNEAQLEKSRLLSDRFSAERPKGSFSTLEIQRTEQGDSAMYLCASSSRRGHNTEAFFGQGTRLTVV.

The chain is built from TRBV6-5 and TRBJ1-5; perhaps TRBD1 as D (5 bases). With 3 bases removed from V and 4 bases from J, the gap between germline ends came to 13 bases. Germline V lookup: CDR1 MNHEY, CDR2 SVGAGI. The CDR3 runs 15 residues. CDR3 nucleotide sequence: TGTGCCAGCAGTTATACTCCGGGGGGAAATCAGCCCCAGCATTTT. Its protein is CASSYTPGGNQPQHF.

The rearrangement links TRBV28 to TRBJ1-4, with 7 bases fitting TRBD1. Trimming took 6 bases from V and 4 from J; bases not matched to a gene: 5. The germline gives CDR1 MDHEN, CDR2 SYDVKM. The CDR3 covers 14 residues. In nucleotides, the CDR3 is TGTGCCAGCAGCTCTGGACAGGATAATGAAAAACTGTTTTTT. It is translated as CASSSGQDNEKLFF.

The rearrangement joins TRBV10-2 to TRBJ1-1; tentatively, D is TRBD1 (5 bases). CDR3 length: 13 residues. Trimming stripped 8 bases from V and 4 bases from J, with 14 bases between. From germline, CDR1 is WSHSY and CDR2 SAAADI. This CDR3 reads CASGRPGATEAFF. The CDR3 coding sequence is TGCGCCAGCGGTAGGCCCGGGGCCACTGAAGCTTTCTTT.

The DNA of the CDR3 is TGTGCCAGCAGCTTAGGGTCCGGGCCTAATCAGCCCCAGCATTTT. It codes for CASSLGSGPNQPQHF. V is TRBV11-2 and J is TRBJ1-5, with D unresolved. CDR3 length equals 15 residues. The germline V gene has CDR1 SGHAT and CDR2 FQNNGV. V was trimmed by 1 base and J by 4 bases, leaving 11 bases between them.

The chain joins TRBV5-5 to TRBJ1-2, with D possibly being TRBD1 (6 bases). Germline V CDR1 and CDR2: SGHKS, YYEKEE (reference sequence). V was pared by 2 bases and J by 6 bases, with 14 bases between. The CDR3 is 14 residues long. Here the CDR3 reads CASSFGIQGNGYTF. CDR3 in DNA: TGTGCCAGCAGCTTTGGTATACAGGGAAATGGCTACACCTTC.

The genes are TRBV7-9 and TRBJ1-1, with D uncertain. CDR3 length: 12 amino acids. Trimming took 2 bases from V and 7 from J, leaving 8 bases between them. The germline gives CDR1 SEHNR, CDR2 FQNEAQ (reference sequence). The CDR3 DNA follows: TGTGCCAGCAGCTTAAAGGTGGTTGAAGCTTTCTTT. Translated: CASSLKVVEAFF.

The chain has TRBV19 and TRBJ2-1, with 7 positions matching TRBD2. After removal of 6 bases from V and 5 bases from J, the junction contained 13 bases not matched to a gene. This CDR3 contains 16 residues. The germline CDR1 and CDR2 sequences are LNHDA and SQIVND (reference sequence). The CDR3, as DNA: TGTGCCAGTAGGGCCGGCGGGTTAGCGGGCGACAATGAGCAGTTCTTC. Amino acids: CASRAGGLAGDNEQFF.

The rearrangement joins TRBV3-1 (or the pseudogene TRBV3-2) to TRBJ1-1, with 9 positions matching TRBD1. Per the germline V gene, CDR1 is LGHDT and CDR2 is YNNKEL (reference sequence). V lost 4 bases, J lost 4 bases, and 7 bases stayed unmatched. The CDR3 runs to 15 residues. CDR3 sequence: CASSPGTGLVTEAFF. The CDR3 bases are TGTGCCAGCAGCCCAGGGACAGGGCTTGTCACTGAAGCTTTCTTT.

The V call is TRBV5-1, the J call TRBJ2-1; D not resolved. Between the trimmed V and J ends, which lost 2 bases and 1 base, there was a span of 13 bases. Per the germline V gene, CDR1 is SGHRS and CDR2 is YFSETQ. The CDR3 totals 16 residues. Here the CDR3 reads CASSFLSILSYNEQFF. The CDR3 nucleotides read TGCGCCAGCAGCTTCTTGAGTATCCTGTCCTACAATGAGCAGTTCTTC.

The CDR3 reads CASSTFDREETQYF. The CDR3 DNA reads as TGCGCCAGCAGCACCTTTGACAGGGAGGAGACCCAGTACTTC. This sequence joins TRBV5-1 and TRBJ2-5; 7 bases line up with TRBD1. The CDR3 extends over 14 amino acids. The germline V gene encodes CDR1 SGHRS and CDR2 YFSETQ. V was clipped by 4 bases and J by 5 bases; unmatched bases: 8.

V is TRBV6-4 and J is TRBJ2-5; D is possibly TRBD2 (5 bases). Trimming left V 4 bases short and J 4 bases short, with 19 bases between. The CDR3 runs 16 residues. Germline V gene sequence: CDR1 MRHNA, CDR2 SNTAGT. The CDR3 here is CASSVRAGEGRETQYF. The CDR3 DNA is TGTGCCAGCAGTGTTCGGGCAGGTGAAGGGAGAGAGACCCAGTACTTC.

This sequence joins TRBV6-4 and TRBJ2-7; 9 bases are a match to TRBD2. The CDR3 sequence is 14 residues long. Unmatched junction bases numbered 2, after V lost 3 bases and J lost 2 bases. Germline CDR1 is MRHNA and CDR2 is SNTAGT. Written as DNA, the CDR3 is TGTGCCAGCAGTGAGCGGGAGGGACCCTACGAGCAGTACTTC. Its translation is CASSEREGPYEQYF.

Here the CDR3 DNA reads TGTGCCAGCAGTTTACCCGCGCCGATTTGGGGCCTCACAGGGAACACTGAAGCTTTCTTT. Translated, it gives CASSLPAPIWGLTGNTEAFF. The chain has TRBV28 and TRBJ1-1; perhaps TRBD1 as D (5 bases). From germline, CDR1 is MDHEN and CDR2 SYDVKM. The V end lost 2 bases, the J end lost 1 base, and 26 bases lay between the germline ends. This CDR3 is built from 20 residues.

V and J are TRBV6-2 or TRBV6-3 and TRBJ1-2, with 9 positions matching TRBD1. Trimming at V came to 6 bases and at J to 5 bases, leaving 7 bases not matched to a gene. Germline V gene lookup returns CDR1 MNHEY and CDR2 SVGEGT. This CDR3 contains 14 residues. The CDR3 region has the DNA TGTGCCAGCAGCACACCGGACAGGGGATATGGCTACACCTTC. Residues: CASSTPDRGYGYTF.

The gene calls are TRBV7-4 and TRBJ1-5; the D gene is possibly TRBD1 (6 bases). This CDR3 contains 14 residues. Germline V gives CDR1 SGHVT, CDR2 SQSDAQ. V lost 6 bases to trimming and J lost 2 bases, with 11 bases between them. As DNA, the CDR3 is TGTGCCAGCAGGAAGGGGGGGTGCAATCAGCCCCAGCATTTT. Protein: CASRKGGCNQPQHF.

As DNA, the CDR3 is TGTGCCACCAGTGTCGGCGTTCTTGGGTACACCTTC. This encodes CATSVGVLGYTF. The rearrangement joins TRBV24-1 to TRBJ1-2; unclear D gene. The CDR3 extends over 12 amino acids. Germline V gene lookup returns CDR1 KGHDR and CDR2 SFDVKD. V was cut by 5 bases and J by 11 bases, with 14 bases left in between.

J is TRBJ2-7 and V is TRBV7-9; D uncertain. The germline V gene encodes CDR1 SEHNR and CDR2 FQNEAQ (reference sequence). With 5 bases removed from V and 0 bases from J, the gap between germline ends came to 11 bases. The CDR3 consists of 14 residues. DNA of the CDR3: TGTGCCAGCAGCCCCTCTTCGGGCTCCTACGAGCAGTACTTC. Translated, it gives CASSPSSGSYEQYF.

This clone was observed once. The J gene is TRBJ2-3, the V gene TRBV5-1; no clear D gene. Germline V gene data show CDR1 as SGHRS and CDR2 as YFSETQ. The CDR3 extends over 14 amino acids. Trimming removed 6 bases from V and 0 bases from J, with 11 bases in between. For the CDR3, the DNA is TGCGCCAGCACCCCCCAGACTAGCACAGATACGCAGTATTTT. The encoded protein is CASTPQTSTDTQYF.

This clone was seen just once. The genes are TRBV6-2 or TRBV6-3 and TRBJ1-5; no definite D call. Looked up from germline, CDR1 is MNHEY and CDR2 is SVGEGT. This CDR3 is 15 amino acids long. Trimming removed 5 bases at V and 0 bases at J, with 11 bases between. The CDR3 reads CASSRPVFSNQPQHF. CDR3 in DNA: TGTGCCAGCAGTCGGCCAGTCTTTAGCAATCAGCCCCAGCATTTT.

The chain recombines TRBV18 with TRBJ1-5; D remains unclear. The CDR3 runs to 14 residues. Germline V gives CDR1 KGHSH, CDR2 LQKENI. Deletions cut 6 bases from V and 1 base from J, with 10 bases between. The CDR3 DNA sequence: TGTGCCAGCTCTACAGATCTGAGCAATCAGCCCCAGCATTTT. The encoded protein is CASSTDLSNQPQHF.

The V call is TRBV29-1, the J call TRBJ1-1; a possible D gene is TRBD1 (6 bases). V was clipped by 3 bases and J by 0 bases, with 8 bases between them. Germline-derived CDR1 and CDR2 are SQVTM and ANQGSEA. The CDR3 is 13 residues long. CDR3 protein: CSVEQGLNTEAFF. CDR3 coding DNA: TGCAGCGTTGAGCAGGGGCTGAACACTGAAGCTTTCTTT.